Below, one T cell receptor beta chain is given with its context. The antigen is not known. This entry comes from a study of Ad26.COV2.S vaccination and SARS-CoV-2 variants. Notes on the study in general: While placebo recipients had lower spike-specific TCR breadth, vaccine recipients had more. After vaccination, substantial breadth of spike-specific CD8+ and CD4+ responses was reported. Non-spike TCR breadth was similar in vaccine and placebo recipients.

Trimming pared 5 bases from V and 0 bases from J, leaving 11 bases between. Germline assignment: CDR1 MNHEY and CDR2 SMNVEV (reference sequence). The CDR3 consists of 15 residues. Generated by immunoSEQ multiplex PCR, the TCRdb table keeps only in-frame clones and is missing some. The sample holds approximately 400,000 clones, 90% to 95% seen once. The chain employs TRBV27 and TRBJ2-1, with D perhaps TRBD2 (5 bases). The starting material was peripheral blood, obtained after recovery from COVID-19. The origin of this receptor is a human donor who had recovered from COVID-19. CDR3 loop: CASSLSGSSYNEQFF. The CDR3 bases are TGTGCCAGCAGTCTGTCGGGAAGCTCCTACAATGAGCAGTTCTTC.